Sequencing of this TCR beta chain was carried out in a study of CD8 T cells in Susac syndrome. Findings of the study overall: TCR sequencing and HLA analysis covered a relatively small number of individuals.

CD8+ and CD4+ T cells from blood underwent TCR beta sequencing, which was carried out in a high-throughput format. On this clonotype itself: Its antigen is unknown.

RNA was extracted with the RNeasy kit, and a quantity of about 0.45 to 1 ug was reverse transcribed using random hexamers. TCRdb recomputed calls from the immunoSEQ multiplex PCR reads with MiXCR, one row per CDR3 protein. The sample consists of 100,000 to 150,000 distinct CDR3 sequences, around 95% of them appearing once. This CDR3 spans 15 amino acids. Trimming left V 4 bases short and J 3 bases short, with 18 bases between. Germline V gene lookup returns CDR1 DFQATT and CDR2 SNEGSKA (reference sequence). The specimen sequenced was CD8+ T cells from PBMCs. The chain is built from TRBV20-1 and TRBJ1-1; D gene unclear. The receptor was derived from a human donor with Susac syndrome. The DNA of the CDR3 is TGCAGTGCTACGGGCCTTACGGGAGCGGACACTGAAGCTTTCTTT. Protein: CSATGLTGADTEAFF.